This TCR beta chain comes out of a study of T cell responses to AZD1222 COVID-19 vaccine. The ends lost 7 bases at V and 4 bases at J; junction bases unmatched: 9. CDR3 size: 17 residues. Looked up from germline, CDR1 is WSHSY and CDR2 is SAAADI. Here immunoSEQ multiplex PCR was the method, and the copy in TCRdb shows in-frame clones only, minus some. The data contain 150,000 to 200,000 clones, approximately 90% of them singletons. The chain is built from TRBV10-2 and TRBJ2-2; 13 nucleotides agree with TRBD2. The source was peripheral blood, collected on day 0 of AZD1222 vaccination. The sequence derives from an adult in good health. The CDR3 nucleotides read TGCGCCAGCACCCGACTAGCGGGAGGCCAGGGCACCGGGGAGCTGTTTTTT. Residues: CASTRLAGGQGTGELFF.